This TCR beta chain was captured by sequencing in a study of OX40 agonist ivuxolimab in advanced cancers. Study summary: While on treatment, patients had intravenous ivuxolimab at 0.01 to 10 mg/kg every 2 weeks. Two patients with cutaneous melanoma and one with hepatocellular carcinoma, three in total, showed partial responses. Study-wide results and caveats: Clonal expansion from baseline to week 6 occurred in both CD4+ and CD8+ T cells.

If patients had autoimmune disease history or systemic immunosuppression, they were excluded. Points on this clone: What it binds is not known.

The CDR3 has 18 amino acids. Germline V gives CDR1 MNHGY, CDR2 SAAAGT. V lost 5 bases to trimming and J lost 6 bases; unmatched junction nucleotides: 22. TCRdb's table, derived via immunoSEQ multiplex PCR, lists solely in-frame clones and lacks some. The sample lists 40,000 to 50,000 clones, approximately 86% occurring once. The origin of this receptor is an adult with an advanced solid tumor such as melanoma, head and neck, liver or kidney cancer. The V gene is TRBV6-8, the J gene TRBJ2-7; 7 bases map to TRBD1. Sample: CD4+ or CD8+ T cells sorted from blood, taken in a trial of the OX40 agonist ivuxolimab. CDR3 coding DNA: TGTGCCAGCAGTCCCGTCACAGGGGTTGGAGGCCAGAGGGTCGAGCAGTACTTC. Its protein product is CASSPVTGVGGQRVEQYF.